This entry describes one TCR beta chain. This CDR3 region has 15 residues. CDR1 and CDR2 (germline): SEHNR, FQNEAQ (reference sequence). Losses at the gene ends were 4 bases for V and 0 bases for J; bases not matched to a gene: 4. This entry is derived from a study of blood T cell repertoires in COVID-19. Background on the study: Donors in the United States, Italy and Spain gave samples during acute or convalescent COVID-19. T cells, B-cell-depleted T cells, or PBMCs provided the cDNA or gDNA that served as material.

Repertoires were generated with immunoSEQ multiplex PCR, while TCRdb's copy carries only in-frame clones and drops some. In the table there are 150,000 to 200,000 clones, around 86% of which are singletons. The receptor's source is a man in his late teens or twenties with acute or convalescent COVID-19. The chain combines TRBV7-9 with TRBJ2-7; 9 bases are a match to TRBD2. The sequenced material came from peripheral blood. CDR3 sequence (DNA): TGTGCCAGCAGCTCTAGGACTAGCGCCTCCTACGAGCAGTACTTC. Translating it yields CASSSRTSASYEQYF.